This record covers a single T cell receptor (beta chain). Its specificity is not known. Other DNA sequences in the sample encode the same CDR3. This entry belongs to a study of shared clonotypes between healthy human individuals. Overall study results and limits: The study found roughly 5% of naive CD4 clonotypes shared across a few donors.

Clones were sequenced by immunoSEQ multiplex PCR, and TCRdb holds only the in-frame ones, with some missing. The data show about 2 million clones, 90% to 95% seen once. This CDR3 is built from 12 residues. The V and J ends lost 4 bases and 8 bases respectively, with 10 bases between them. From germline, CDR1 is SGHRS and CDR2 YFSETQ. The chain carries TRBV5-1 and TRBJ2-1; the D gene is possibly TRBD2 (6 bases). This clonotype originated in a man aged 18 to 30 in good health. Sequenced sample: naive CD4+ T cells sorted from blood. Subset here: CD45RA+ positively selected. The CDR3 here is CASSLPGDEQFF. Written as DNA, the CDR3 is TGCGCCAGCAGCCTGCCGGGGGATGAGCAGTTCTTC.